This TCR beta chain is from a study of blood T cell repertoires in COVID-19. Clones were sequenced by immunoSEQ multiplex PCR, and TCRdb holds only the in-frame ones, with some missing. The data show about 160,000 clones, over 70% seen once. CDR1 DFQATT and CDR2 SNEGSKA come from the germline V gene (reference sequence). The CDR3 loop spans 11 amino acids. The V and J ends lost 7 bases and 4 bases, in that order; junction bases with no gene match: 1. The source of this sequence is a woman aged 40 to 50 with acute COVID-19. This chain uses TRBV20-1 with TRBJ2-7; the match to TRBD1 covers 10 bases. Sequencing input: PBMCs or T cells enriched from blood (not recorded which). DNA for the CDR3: TGCAGTGGACAGGGGGCTTACGAGCAGTACTTC. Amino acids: CSGQGAYEQYF.